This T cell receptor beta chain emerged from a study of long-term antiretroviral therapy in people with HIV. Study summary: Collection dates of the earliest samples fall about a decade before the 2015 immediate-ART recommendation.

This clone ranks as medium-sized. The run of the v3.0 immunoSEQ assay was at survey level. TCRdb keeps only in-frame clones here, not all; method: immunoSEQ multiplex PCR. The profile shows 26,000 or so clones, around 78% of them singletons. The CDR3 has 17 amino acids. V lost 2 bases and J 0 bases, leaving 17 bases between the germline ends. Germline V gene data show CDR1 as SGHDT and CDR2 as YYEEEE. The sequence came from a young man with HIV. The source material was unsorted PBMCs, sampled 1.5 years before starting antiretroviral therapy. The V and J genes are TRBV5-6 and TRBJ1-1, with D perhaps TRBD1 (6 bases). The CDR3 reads CASSFGSPGGLNTEAFF. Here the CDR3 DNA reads TGTGCCAGCAGCTTTGGATCCCCGGGGGGCTTGAACACTGAAGCTTTCTTT.